Listed below are T cell receptor beta chains from one sample, sequenced in a study of cytomegalovirus exposure and HLA in healthy donors. Assay: immunoSEQ multiplex PCR; the TCRdb copy retains only in-frame clones and omits some. This sample carries about 160,000 clones, roughly 79% of them seen once, and the ten largest clones take around 1.5%. Sequencing was performed on PBMCs. These receptors were obtained from a man aged 35-49 years in good health and CMV-seronegative. The CDR3 runs from the conserved cysteine through the conserved F or W. The D gene is left open where the match is weak. Clone size is stated in some rows and not others, as once, few, many or a class when expanded.

j_call v_call d_call clone_size cdr3_nt cdr3_aa
TRBJ1-1 TRBV29-1 . . TGCAGCGTTATCAGTGCATTGAACACTGAAGCTTTCTTT CSVISALNTEAFF
TRBJ2-2 TRBV11-2 TRBD1 . TGTGCCAGCAGCTTAGTTGGGACAGGGGTAGGGGAGCTGTTTTTT CASSLVGTGVGELFF
TRBJ2-7 TRBV28 TRBD2 . TGTGCCAGCAGTTTTCCTAGCGGCTACGAGCAGTACTTC CASSFPSGYEQYF
TRBJ2-7 TRBV5-6 TRBD2 . TGTGCCAGCAGCGACCTAGCGGGTAAACACGAGCAGTACTTC CASSDLAGKHEQYF
TRBJ1-4 TRBV11-2 . . TGTGCCAGCAGCTCCGGGGTAGGGGAAAAACTGTTTTTT CASSSGVGEKLFF
TRBJ2-5 TRBV28 . . TGTGCCAGTCGACGCCCTCCTAGTGGCCGAGAAGAGACCCAGTACTTC CASRRPPSGREETQYF
TRBJ1-1 TRBV7-8 TRBD1 few TGTGCCAGCAGCTGGGACAGGGCGAACACTGAAGCTTTCTTT CASSWDRANTEAFF
TRBJ1-3 TRBV7-8 TRBD1 . TGTGCCAGCAGTTACCGGGACAGGGGGTCTGGAAACACCATATATTTT CASSYRDRGSGNTIYF
TRBJ1-2 TRBV5-6 . . TGTGCCAGCAGTTCGTTGGGGGGGTTCGATGGCTACACCTTC CASSSLGGFDGYTF
TRBJ2-2 TRBV19 . . TGTGCCAGTAGTATAGCAGCGGCCAACACCGGGGAGCTGTTTTTT CASSIAAANTGELFF
TRBJ2-1 TRBV27 . few TGTGCCAGCAGTCCCAGGCCCTACAATGAGCAGTTCTTC CASSPRPYNEQFF
TRBJ1-2 TRBV9 . . TGTGCCAGCAGCGACCCCCGGGGGAAATATGGCTACACCTTC CASSDPRGKYGYTF
TRBJ2-1 TRBV4-2 . . TGTGCCAGCAGCCCCCCATTGGGAGGTAGGGAGCAGTTCTTC CASSPPLGGREQFF
TRBJ1-1 TRBV11-2 . . TGTGCCAGCAGCTTAGTAAGGGGGTATAACACTGAAGCTTTCTTT CASSLVRGYNTEAFF
TRBJ2-1 TRBV9 TRBD2 . TGTGCCAGCAGCGTAGAGAGGCTAGCGGGAGTCTATGAGCAGTTCTTC CASSVERLAGVYEQFF
TRBJ2-2 TRBV9 TRBD2 . TGTGCCAGCAGTGGGACTAGACCCGGGGAGCTGTTTTTT CASSGTRPGELFF
TRBJ2-1 TRBV1 . . TGCACCAGCAGCCAAGATACGGGAGGAAATTTTAATGAGCAGTTCTTC CTSSQDTGGNFNEQFF
TRBJ1-1 TRBV9 . . TGTGCCAGCAGCGTAGAGGGGCCGGGAGGGCCAGCTTTCTTT CASSVEGPGGPAFF
TRBJ2-1 TRBV5-5 TRBD2 few TGTGCCAGCATGTCCCGCGGGAGGGCGATCGCCAATGAGCAGTTCTTC CASMSRGRAIANEQFF
TRBJ2-2 TRBV7-3 TRBD1 . TGTGCCAGCAGTCGTGGACAGGGACGAACCGGGGAGCTGTTTTTT CASSRGQGRTGELFF
TRBJ2-1 TRBV7-9 TRBD2 . TGTGCCAGCAGCTTTCTAGCGGGAGGGAACGATGAGCAGTTCTTC CASSFLAGGNDEQFF
TRBJ2-1 TRBV9 . . TGTGCCAGCAGCGTAGAGGGAGAATCGGCCTACAATGAGCAGTTCTTC CASSVEGESAYNEQFF
TRBJ2-5 TRBV7-3 TRBD2 . TGTGCCAGCAGCCCCCGACTAGCGGGAGGTCAAGAGACCCAGTACTTC CASSPRLAGGQETQYF
TRBJ2-6 TRBV27 . . TGTGCCAGTAGTCGGATAAACTCTGGGGCCAACGGCCTGACTTTC CASSRINSGANGLTF
TRBJ2-6 TRBV5-1 . . TGCGCCAGCAGCTTGGCGGCAGGATCCACCTCTGGGGCCAACGTCCTGACTTTC CASSLAAGSTSGANVLTF
TRBJ2-7 TRBV6-4 TRBD2 once TGTGCCAGCAGCGGGGGGACTAGCGGGAGACCCTCCTACGAGCAGTACTTC CASSGGTSGRPSYEQYF
TRBJ1-2 TRBV6-5 . . TGTGCCAGCAGTCGGTCAAGCAACTATGGCTACACCTTC CASSRSSNYGYTF
TRBJ1-1 TRBV4-2 . . TGTGCCAGCAGCCAAGCTACTGCGGGTACTGAAGCTTTCTTT CASSQATAGTEAFF
TRBJ2-3 TRBV7-3 TRBD2 . TGTGCCAGCAGCTCGGGACTAGGGGGGGATACGCAGTATTTT CASSSGLGGDTQYF
TRBJ2-1 TRBV4-1 TRBD2 few TGCGCCAGCAGCCAAGCCGGGACTAGCGGGTGGGTCGGGTACAATGAGCAGTTCTTC CASSQAGTSGWVGYNEQFF
TRBJ2-7 TRBV12-2 . . TGTGCAAGTCGCTTAGCGCCAAAATTGGGGCAGCCATCCTACGAGCAGTACTTC CASRLAPKLGQPSYEQYF
TRBJ2-3 TRBV19 . . TGTGCCAGTAGGGGGGCTGGAGATACGCAGTATTTT CASRGAGDTQYF
TRBJ1-2 TRBV7-9 . . TGTGCCAGCAGCCCCCCGGTGACAGCCCACGGGTATGGCTACACCTTC CASSPPVTAHGYGYTF
TRBJ2-7 TRBV18 TRBD1 . TGTGCCAGCTCACCGCCGGGACAGAGCTCCTACGAGCAGTACTTC CASSPPGQSSYEQYF
TRBJ2-1 TRBV2 . few TGTGCCAGCAGTGAAAGGCGGGACTTCTACAATGAGCAGTTCTTC CASSERRDFYNEQFF
TRBJ1-2 TRBV29-1 TRBD1 . TGCAGCGTTGGAGGGGGCGCATGGAGGGGCTACACCTTC CSVGGGAWRGYTF
TRBJ2-7 TRBV5-3 TRBD2 . TGTGCCAGAAGCTATTTCGTTAGACTAGCCCGAGCGTTCCACGAGCAGTACTTC CARSYFVRLARAFHEQYF
TRBJ2-1 TRBV10-3 TRBD2 . TGTGCCATCAGTGGTCTAGCGGACTCCTACAATGAGCAGTTCTTC CAISGLADSYNEQFF
TRBJ2-1 TRBV2 . . TGTGCCAGCAGCTCCTCTCCGGCCAGGACCTACAATGAGCAGTTCTTC CASSSSPARTYNEQFF
TRBJ2-3 TRBV5-1 . . TGCGCCAGCAGCTCGACCAGACAAGGGGCAGATACGCAGTATTTT CASSSTRQGADTQYF
TRBJ2-7 TRBV5-1 TRBD1 . TGCGCCAGCAGCTGGGGACAGGGTAGTGAGCAGTACTTC CASSWGQGSEQYF
TRBJ2-7 TRBV7-9 TRBD2 . TGTGCCAGCAGCTCGGGACTAGCGAGCGAGCAGTACTTC CASSSGLASEQYF
TRBJ2-4 TRBV2 . . TGTGCCAGCGGACAGTTGACCAAAAACATTCAGTACTTC CASGQLTKNIQYF
TRBJ2-1 TRBV27 TRBD2 . TGTGCCAGCAGTCCGCAACTAGCGGGAAGTGATGAGCAGTTCTTC CASSPQLAGSDEQFF
TRBJ2-5 TRBV4-1 . . TGCGCCAGCAGCCAAGCTGCGGTCCAAGAGACCCAGTACTTC CASSQAAVQETQYF
TRBJ2-1 TRBV29-1 . once TGCAGCGTTGATCAGTACAATGAGCAGTTCTTC CSVDQYNEQFF